Listed below are T cell receptor beta chains from one sample, sequenced in a study of immune evolution from preneoplasia to lung adenocarcinoma. Method: immunoSEQ multiplex PCR; TCRdb's copy keeps in-frame clones and lacks some. Of some 3,900 clones detected, around 74% appear once; the ten largest clones hold 11%. The sample consisted of FFPE minimally invasive lung adenocarcinoma tissue. The source of these receptors is an older person with lung adenocarcinoma. Each CDR3 is given with its conserved first and last residue. Each record gives: clone size, V gene, CDR3 protein. Only part of the rows carry a size: once, few, many, or a class if the clone is expanded.

few	TRBV9	CASSVDYITGELFF
-	TRBV6-6	CASTVRIGSEKLFF
-	TRBV5-1	CASSPTLQGANTGELFF
few	TRBV2	CASSEGSGSTGELFF
-	TRBV19	CASSPMAGVGGELFF
few	TRBV5-1	CASSWRGDAEGDTQYF
-	TRBV12-5	CASGDRHNEQFF
once	TRBV2	CASSDSRRGDEQFF
-	TRBV10-1	CASSEAGSTGELFF
-	TRBV10-3	CAISDIESVSGELFF
-	TRBV7-6	CASSMDRSSTGELFF
few	TRBV7-3	CASRRGMDTEAFF
-	TRBV28	CASSRLAGNYEQYF
-	TRBV14	CASSQGDMRQVDTQYF
few	TRBV29-1	CSVGGPRGYNEQFF
-	TRBV6-6	CASSRIQGLSGELFF
-	TRBV9	CASSAWGAGDEQFF
-	TRBV10-1	CATSSSGDNEQFF
-	TRBV28	CASSLGWNTEAFF
once	TRBV23-1	CASRGPRDSGETQYF
-	TRBV13	CASSLGGGPETQYF
large	TRBV6-5	CAGGQGDYGYTF
large	TRBV5-1	CASSLDGGGTDTQYF
-	TRBV2	CASSTLAGGPVNEQFF